This T cell receptor beta chain was documented in a study of blood T cells in healthy people across ages. Study as a whole: Template switching recovered approximately one barcoded beta molecule for every two T cells. Study outcomes and limitations: Diversity of TCR beta per million T cells declined in a roughly linear way with age.

A J-beta primer mix and a sample-barcoded 5' primer were used in a second PCR of about 7 to 12 cycles. Tagging of each cDNA molecule was performed by a template-switch adaptor with 12 random nucleotides. Each CDR3 protein is one row after TCRdb ran MiXCR on the 5' RACE reads. The data show more than 1.4 million distinct CDR3 sequences, roughly 45% seen once. Trimming took 2 bases from V and 5 from J, leaving 9 bases between them. CDR3 size: 13 residues. With regard to this clonotype: What it binds is unknown.

The chain links TRBV12-3 or TRBV12-4 to TRBJ1-1; D unresolved. This sequence was found in a woman aged 18-29 years in good health. Sequencing used blood. The DNA of the CDR3 is TGTGCCAGCAGTTTATGGGGTCAGACTGAAGCTTTCTTT. It encodes CASSLWGQTEAFF.